This T cell receptor beta chain comes out of a study of CXCR3-negative and CXCR3-positive naive CD8 T cells. Each TRB cDNA library was prepared by 5' RACE (with UMI labels). TCRdb re-called the 5' RACE reads, yielding one record per CDR3 amino acid sequence without DNA. The sample table sets out some 130,000 distinct CDR3 sequences. Whole-study findings and limits: Both naive subsets, CXCR3-negative and CXCR3-positive, displayed similar TRBV-TRBJ usage, unlike memory cells. Naive CXCR3-positive cells had TRB CDR3s more hydrophobic than those of CXCR3-negative naive cells.

On this clonotype itself: Its antigen is as yet unknown.

CDR1 and CDR2 from the germline V gene are SGHTA and FQGTGA. CDR3 length: 13 residues. The chain joins TRBV7-3 to TRBJ2-3. The receptor's source is a human donor in good health. Some clones in this sample may be carry-over from other donors' samples. Sequences were obtained from naive CXCR3- CD8+ T cells from blood. Documented subset: CD45RO-CCR7+CD27+CD95- naive CD8+ T cells lacking CXCR3 (TNR3-). CDR3: CASSLMGTDTQYF.